The clone carrying this T cell receptor beta chain was observed at least ten times. The sample comes from a study of low-dose radiotherapy and immunotherapy resistance in tumors. The V gene lost 6 bases and the J gene lost 3 bases, with 3 bases spanning the gap. Germline V gene sequence: CDR1 SNHLY, CDR2 FYNNEI. CDR3 length: 10 residues. TRAV- and TRBV-specific primers primed first-strand cDNA, covering alpha and beta chains. Amplification, which lasted roughly 20 PCR cycles, used a constant-region primer and V-primer adapter to amplify TCRs. In TCRdb, the reads were re-called with MiXCR into one record per CDR3 protein. In the table there are 75,000 to 95,000 distinct CDR3 sequences, 9.4% of which are singletons. Time point described: before trial treatment.

The gene calls are TRBV2 and TRBJ2-7; no clear D. This TCR derives from a male donor with prostate cancer. The source was PBMCs, collected before treatment. The CDR3 here is CASRLYEQYF. The CDR3 nucleotides read TGTGCCAGCAGACTCTACGAGCAGTACTTC.